This T cell receptor beta chain was documented in a study of beta chain features in type 1 diabetes. Expressed TCRB transcripts were sequenced because the isolated RNA had all been reverse transcribed beforehand. Sequencing used immunoSEQ multiplex PCR; TCRdb keeps in-frame clones, though not all of them. The sample holds about 900,000 clones; about a sixth are singletons and the top ten take 0.023%. Sequencing input: naive CD4+ T cells from blood. This clonotype was sampled from a woman younger than 35 in good health.

This chain's CDR3 is CASSYSFGDRYEQYF. In DNA, the CDR3 is TGTGCCAGCAGTTACTCATTCGGGGATCGGTACGAGCAGTACTTC. J is TRBJ2-7 and V is TRBV6-6; weak D call: TRBD2 (5 bases). The length of the CDR3 is 15 residues. Deletions cut 0 bases from V and 4 bases from J, with 13 bases between. The germline CDR1 and CDR2 sequences are MNHNY and SVGAGI (reference sequence).